This record looks at one TCR beta chain sequence and its context. Antigen unknown. TCRdb independently ran MiXCR on the RT-PCR reads; one entry per CDR3 protein. Among under 750,000 distinct CDR3 sequences listed, about 10% were seen once. The entry originates in a study of response to subunit inactivated influenza vaccine. Findings and caveats of the study: A suggestion made by the authors is that each seasonal influenza vaccination recruits few new T cells.

CDR1 is SGHTA, CDR2 FQGNSA, per germline. V shed 1 base and J shed 0 bases, with 13 bases lying between them. This CDR3 spans 16 amino acids. The sequenced sample was PBMCs from blood, obtained on the day of vaccination. V and J are TRBV7-2 and TRBJ2-7; D ambiguous. This sequence originates from a man in his fifties or sixties who received an inactivated influenza vaccine. CDR3 sequence reads: CASSLGISLSSYEQYF. The CDR3, as DNA: TGTGCCAGCAGCTTAGGGATATCTTTAAGCTCCTACGAGCAGTACTTC.